This TCR beta chain was retrieved from a study of cytotoxic CD8 clonotypes in ibrutinib-treated CLL. Looking at the study overall: Overall, about 25 responses were partial and 2 complete; following median 68 months, roughly 15 patients stayed remitted and roughly twelve progressed. Response sampling came at median roughly 11 months of treatment, ranging roughly 6 to 36 months. Whole-study findings and limits: Timing of sampling differed between sustained-remission and progressing patients.

A word on this clone: Its antigen is currently unknown.

The V gene end was trimmed by 3 bases and the J gene end by 4 bases; junction bases not matched to a gene: 3. CDR1 is SGHKS, CDR2 YYEKEE, per germline (reference sequence). CDR3 length: 15 amino acids. The method was immunoSEQ multiplex PCR; TCRdb's version includes in-frame clones alone and lacks a portion of them. The table shows around 130,000 clones, with approximately 81% occurring only once. The receptor was derived from a human donor with chronic lymphocytic leukemia. The chain joins TRBV5-5 to TRBJ1-6, with 8 positions matching TRBD1. Sequencing used PBMCs, obtained after 24 months of ibrutinib treatment. This CDR3 is CASSYGQGYNSPLHF. The CDR3 DNA reads as TGTGCCAGCAGCTATGGACAGGGATATAATTCACCCCTCCACTTT.